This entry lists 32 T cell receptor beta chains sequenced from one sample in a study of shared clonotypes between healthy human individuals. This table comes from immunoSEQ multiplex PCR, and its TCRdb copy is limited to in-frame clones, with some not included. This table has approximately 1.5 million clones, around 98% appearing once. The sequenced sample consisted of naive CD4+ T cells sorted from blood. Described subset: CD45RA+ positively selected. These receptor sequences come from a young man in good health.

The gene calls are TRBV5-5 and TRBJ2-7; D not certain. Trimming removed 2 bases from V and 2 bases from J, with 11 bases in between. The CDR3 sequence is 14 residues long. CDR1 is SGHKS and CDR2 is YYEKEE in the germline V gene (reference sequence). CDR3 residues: CASSLSLTTYEQYF. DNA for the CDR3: TGTGCCAGCAGCTTATCACTTACAACCTACGAGCAGTACTTC.

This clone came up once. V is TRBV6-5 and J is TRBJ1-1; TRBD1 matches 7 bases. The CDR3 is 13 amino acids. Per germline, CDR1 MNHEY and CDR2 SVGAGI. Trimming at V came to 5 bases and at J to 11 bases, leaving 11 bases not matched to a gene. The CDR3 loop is CASSPRQGVSAFF. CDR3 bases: TGTGCCAGCAGTCCGCGACAGGGTGTATCTGCTTTCTTT.

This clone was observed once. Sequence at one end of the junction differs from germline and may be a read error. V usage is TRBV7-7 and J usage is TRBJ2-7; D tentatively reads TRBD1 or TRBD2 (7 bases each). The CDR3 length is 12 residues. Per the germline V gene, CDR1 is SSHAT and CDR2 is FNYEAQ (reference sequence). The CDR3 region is CASRGGPYEQYF. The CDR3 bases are TGTGCTAGCAGGGGGGGTCCCTACGAGCAGTACTTC.

In DNA form, the CDR3 reads TGCGCCAGCAGCTCAGTGGGCGAGCAGTTCTTC. It encodes CASSSVGEQFF. The chain has TRBV5-1 and TRBJ2-1; no firm D call. This CDR3 contains 11 residues. Germline assignment: CDR1 SGHRS and CDR2 YFSETQ. Trimming removed 3 bases from V and 10 bases from J, with 8 bases in between.

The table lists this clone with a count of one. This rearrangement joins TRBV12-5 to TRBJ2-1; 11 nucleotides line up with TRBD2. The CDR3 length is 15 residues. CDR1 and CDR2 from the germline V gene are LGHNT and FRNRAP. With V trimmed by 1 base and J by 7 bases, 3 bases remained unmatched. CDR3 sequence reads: CASGLAASGRNEQFF. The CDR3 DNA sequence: TGTGCTAGTGGTTTGGCGGCTAGCGGGAGGAATGAGCAGTTCTTC.

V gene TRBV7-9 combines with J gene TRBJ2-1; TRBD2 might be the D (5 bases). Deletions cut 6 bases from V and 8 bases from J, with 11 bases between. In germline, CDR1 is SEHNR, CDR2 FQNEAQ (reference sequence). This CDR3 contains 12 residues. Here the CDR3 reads CASRRMEDEQFF. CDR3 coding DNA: TGTGCCAGCAGGCGAATGGAGGATGAGCAGTTCTTC.

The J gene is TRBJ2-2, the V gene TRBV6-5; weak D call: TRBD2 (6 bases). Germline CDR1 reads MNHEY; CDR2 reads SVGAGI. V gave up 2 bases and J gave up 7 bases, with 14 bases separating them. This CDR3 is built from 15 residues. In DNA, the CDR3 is TGTGCCAGCAGTTACCCAACGCGAGCGGGCGGGGAGCTGTTTTTT. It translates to CASSYPTRAGGELFF.

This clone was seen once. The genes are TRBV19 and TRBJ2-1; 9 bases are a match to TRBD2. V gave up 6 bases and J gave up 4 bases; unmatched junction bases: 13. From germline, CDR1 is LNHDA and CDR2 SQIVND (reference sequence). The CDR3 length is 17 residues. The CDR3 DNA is TGTGCCAGTAGCCCCACGGGCGGGAGGGTCCCGTACAATGAGCAGTTCTTC. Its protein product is CASSPTGGRVPYNEQFF.

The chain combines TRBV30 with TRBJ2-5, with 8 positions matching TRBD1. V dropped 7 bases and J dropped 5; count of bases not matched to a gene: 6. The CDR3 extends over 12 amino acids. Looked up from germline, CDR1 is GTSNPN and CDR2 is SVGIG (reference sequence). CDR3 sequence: CASWTGRETQYF. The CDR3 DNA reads TGTGCCTCCTGGACAGGGCGGGAGACCCAGTACTTC. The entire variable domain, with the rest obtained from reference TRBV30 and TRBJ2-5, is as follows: SQTIHQWPATLVQPVGSPLSLECTVEGTSNPNLYWYRQAAGRGLQLLFYSVGIGQISSEVPQNLSASRPQDRQFILSSKKLLLSDSGFYLCASWTGRETQYFGPGTRLLVL.

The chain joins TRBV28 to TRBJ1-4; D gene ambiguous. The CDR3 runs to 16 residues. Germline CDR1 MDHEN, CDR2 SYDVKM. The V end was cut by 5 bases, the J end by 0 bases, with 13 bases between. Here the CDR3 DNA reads TGTGCCAGCAGTACCTTGGACCTTGCAACTAATGAAAAACTGTTTTTT. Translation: CASSTLDLATNEKLFF.

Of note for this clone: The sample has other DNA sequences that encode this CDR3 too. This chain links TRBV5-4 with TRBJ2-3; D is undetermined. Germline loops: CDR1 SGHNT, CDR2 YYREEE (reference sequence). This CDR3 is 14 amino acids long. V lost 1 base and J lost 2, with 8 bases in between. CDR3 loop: CASSLRQNTDTQYF. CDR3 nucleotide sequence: TGTGCCAGCAGCTTGCGGCAGAACACAGATACGCAGTATTTT.

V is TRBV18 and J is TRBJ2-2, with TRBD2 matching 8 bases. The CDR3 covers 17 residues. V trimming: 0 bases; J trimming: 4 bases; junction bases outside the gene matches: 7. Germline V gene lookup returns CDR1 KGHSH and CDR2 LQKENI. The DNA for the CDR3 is TGTGCCAGCTCACCACCGAGGAGCGGGGGCGGCACCGGGGAGCTGTTTTTT. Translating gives CASSPPRSGGGTGELFF.

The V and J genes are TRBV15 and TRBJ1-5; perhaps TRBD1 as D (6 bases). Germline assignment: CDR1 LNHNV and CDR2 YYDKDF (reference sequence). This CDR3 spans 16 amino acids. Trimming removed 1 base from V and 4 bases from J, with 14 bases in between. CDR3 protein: CATSRGAGTRNQPQHF. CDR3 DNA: TGTGCCACCAGCAGAGGAGCCGGGACACGTAATCAGCCCCAGCATTTT.

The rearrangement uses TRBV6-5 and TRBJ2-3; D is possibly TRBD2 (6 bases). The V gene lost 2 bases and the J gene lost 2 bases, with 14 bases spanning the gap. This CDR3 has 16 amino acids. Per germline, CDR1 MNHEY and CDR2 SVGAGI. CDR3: CASSYGSTRFTDTQYF. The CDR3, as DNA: TGTGCCAGCAGTTACGGTTCGACTAGGTTCACAGATACGCAGTATTTT.

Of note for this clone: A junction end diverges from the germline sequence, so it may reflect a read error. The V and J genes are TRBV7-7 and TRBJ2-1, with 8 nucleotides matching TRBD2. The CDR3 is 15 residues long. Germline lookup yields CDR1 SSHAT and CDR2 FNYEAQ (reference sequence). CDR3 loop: CASSLALADYNEQFF. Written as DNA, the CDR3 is TGTGCTAGCAGCTTAGCACTAGCGGATTACAATGAGCAGTTCTTC.

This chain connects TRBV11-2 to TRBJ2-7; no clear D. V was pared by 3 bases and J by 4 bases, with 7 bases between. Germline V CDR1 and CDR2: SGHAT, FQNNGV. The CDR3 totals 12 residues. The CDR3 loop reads CASSFQSYEQYF. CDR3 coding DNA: TGTGCCAGCAGCTTTCAGAGTTACGAGCAGTACTTC.

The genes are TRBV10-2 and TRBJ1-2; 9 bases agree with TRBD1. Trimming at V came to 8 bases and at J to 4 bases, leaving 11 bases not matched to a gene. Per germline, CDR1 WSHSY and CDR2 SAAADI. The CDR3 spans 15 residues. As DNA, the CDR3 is TGCGCCAGCGGAGAGACAGGGGGGAGTTTCTATGGCTACACCTTC. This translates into CASGETGGSFYGYTF.

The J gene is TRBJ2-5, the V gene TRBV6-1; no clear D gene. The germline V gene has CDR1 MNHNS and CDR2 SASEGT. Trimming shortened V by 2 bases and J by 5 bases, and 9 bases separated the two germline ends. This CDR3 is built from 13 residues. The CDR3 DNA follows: TGTGCCAGCAGTGAAACAAGGTGGGAGACCCAGTACTTC. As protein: CASSETRWETQYF.

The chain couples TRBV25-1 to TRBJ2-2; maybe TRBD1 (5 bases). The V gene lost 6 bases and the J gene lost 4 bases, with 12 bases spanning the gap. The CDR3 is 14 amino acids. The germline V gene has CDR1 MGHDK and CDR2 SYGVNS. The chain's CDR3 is CASREQGGTGELFF. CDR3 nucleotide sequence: TGTGCCAGCAGAGAGCAGGGTGGCACCGGGGAGCTGTTTTTT.

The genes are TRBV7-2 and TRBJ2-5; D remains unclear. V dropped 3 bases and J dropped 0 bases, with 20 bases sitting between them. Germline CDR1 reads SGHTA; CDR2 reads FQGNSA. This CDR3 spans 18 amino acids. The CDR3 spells CASSFSAQVPSYQETQYF. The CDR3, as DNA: TGTGCCAGCAGCTTTTCTGCCCAGGTCCCTTCGTACCAAGAGACCCAGTACTTC.

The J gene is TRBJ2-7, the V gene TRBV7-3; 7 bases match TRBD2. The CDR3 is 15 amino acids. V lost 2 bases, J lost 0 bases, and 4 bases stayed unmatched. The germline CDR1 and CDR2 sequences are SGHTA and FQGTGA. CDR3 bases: TGTGCCAGCAGCTTATCCGGGGGGAGCTCCTACGAGCAGTACTTC. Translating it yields CASSLSGGSSYEQYF. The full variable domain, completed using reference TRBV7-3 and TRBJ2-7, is GAGVSQTPSNKVTEKGKYVELRCDPISGHTALYWYRQSLGQGPEFLIYFQGTGAADDSGLPNDRFFAVRPEGSVSTLKIQRTERGDSAVYLCASSLSGGSSYEQYFGPGTRLTVT.

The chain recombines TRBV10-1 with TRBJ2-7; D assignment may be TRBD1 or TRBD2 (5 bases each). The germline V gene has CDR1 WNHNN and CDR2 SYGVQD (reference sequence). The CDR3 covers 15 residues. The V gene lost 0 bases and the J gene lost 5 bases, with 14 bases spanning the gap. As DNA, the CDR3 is TGCGCCAGCAGTGAGTCGAGGGGTATAGTCGACGAGCAGTACTTC. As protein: CASSESRGIVDEQYF.

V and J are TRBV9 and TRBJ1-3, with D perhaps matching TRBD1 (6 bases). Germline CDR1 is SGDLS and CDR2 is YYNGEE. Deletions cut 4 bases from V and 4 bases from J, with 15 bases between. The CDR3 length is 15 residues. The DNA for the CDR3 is TGTGCCAGCAGCTCCGGACAGCAGCCCGGAAACACCATATATTTT. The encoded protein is CASSSGQQPGNTIYF.

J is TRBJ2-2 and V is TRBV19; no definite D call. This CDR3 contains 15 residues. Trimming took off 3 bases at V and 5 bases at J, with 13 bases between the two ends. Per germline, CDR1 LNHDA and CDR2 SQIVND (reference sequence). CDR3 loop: CASSIRFTATGELFF. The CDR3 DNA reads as TGTGCCAGTAGTATTCGGTTCACAGCTACCGGGGAGCTGTTTTTT.

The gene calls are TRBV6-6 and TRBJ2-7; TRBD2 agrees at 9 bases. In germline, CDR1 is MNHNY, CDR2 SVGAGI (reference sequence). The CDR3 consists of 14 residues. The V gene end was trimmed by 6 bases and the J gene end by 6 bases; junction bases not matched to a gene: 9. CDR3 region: CASSATGLAGEQYF. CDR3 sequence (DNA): TGTGCCAGCAGCGCGACGGGACTAGCTGGCGAGCAGTACTTC.

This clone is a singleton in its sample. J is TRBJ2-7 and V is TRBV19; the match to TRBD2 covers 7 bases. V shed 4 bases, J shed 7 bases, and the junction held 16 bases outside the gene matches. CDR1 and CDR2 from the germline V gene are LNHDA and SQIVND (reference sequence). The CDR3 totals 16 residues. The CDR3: CASSSPWASGIREQYF. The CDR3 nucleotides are TGTGCCAGTAGTAGCCCCTGGGCTAGCGGCATTCGGGAGCAGTACTTC. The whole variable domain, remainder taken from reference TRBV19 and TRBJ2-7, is DGGITQSPKYLFRKEGQNVTLSCEQNLNHDAMYWYRQDPGQGLRLIYYSQIVNDFQKGDIAEGYSVSREKKESFPLTVTSAQKNPTAFYLCASSSPWASGIREQYFGPGTRLTVT.

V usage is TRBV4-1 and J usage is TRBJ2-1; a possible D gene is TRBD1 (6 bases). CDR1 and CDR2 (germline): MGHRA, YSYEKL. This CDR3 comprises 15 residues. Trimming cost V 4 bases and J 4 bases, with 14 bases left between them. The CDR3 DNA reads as TGCGCCAGCAGCCCTCGGGACACGCTGTACAATGAGCAGTTCTTC. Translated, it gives CASSPRDTLYNEQFF.

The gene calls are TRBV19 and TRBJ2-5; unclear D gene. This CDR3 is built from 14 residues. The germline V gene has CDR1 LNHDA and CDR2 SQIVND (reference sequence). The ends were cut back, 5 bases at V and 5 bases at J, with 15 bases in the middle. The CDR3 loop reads CASSEAWLRETQYF. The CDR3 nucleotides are TGTGCCAGTAGTGAGGCGTGGCTTCGGGAGACCCAGTACTTC.

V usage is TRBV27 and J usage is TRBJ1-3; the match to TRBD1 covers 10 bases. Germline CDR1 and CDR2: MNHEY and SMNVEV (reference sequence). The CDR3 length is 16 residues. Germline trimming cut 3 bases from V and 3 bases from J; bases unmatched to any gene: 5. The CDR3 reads CASSLGQGLGGNTIYF. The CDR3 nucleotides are TGTGCCAGCAGTTTGGGACAGGGGTTAGGTGGAAACACCATATATTTT.

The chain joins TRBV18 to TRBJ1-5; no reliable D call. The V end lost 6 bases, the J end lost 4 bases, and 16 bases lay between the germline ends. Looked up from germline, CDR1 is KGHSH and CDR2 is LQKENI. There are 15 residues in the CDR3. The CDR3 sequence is CASSFQERGNQPQHF. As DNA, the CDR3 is TGTGCCAGCTCCTTCCAAGAGCGGGGAAATCAGCCCCAGCATTTT.

As DNA, the CDR3 is TGCGCCAGCAGCGCCGAGTTAGGGGCCACTGAAGCTTTCTTT. It translates to CASSAELGATEAFF. V and J are TRBV5-1 and TRBJ1-1, with D tentatively TRBD1 (5 bases). Trimming stripped 4 bases from V and 4 bases from J, with 14 bases between. The germline V gene has CDR1 SGHRS and CDR2 YFSETQ. The CDR3 covers 14 residues. Drawing the rest from reference TRBV5-1 and TRBJ1-1, the complete variable domain is KAGVTQTPRYLIKTRGQQVTLSCSPISGHRSVSWYQQTPGQGLQFLFEYFSETQRNKGNFPGRFSGRQFSNSRSEMNVSTLELGDSALYLCASSAELGATEAFFGQGTRLTVV.

The CDR3 nucleotides read TGTGCCAGCAGCTTCGAGGGCCTCCCAGATACGCAGTATTTT. Translating it yields CASSFEGLPDTQYF. This chain links TRBV7-9 with TRBJ2-3; D perhaps matches TRBD2 (5 bases). The CDR3 runs to 14 residues. Trimming stripped 3 bases from V and 4 bases from J, with 11 bases between. Germline CDR1 and CDR2: SEHNR and FQNEAQ (reference sequence).